This TCR beta chain was sequenced for a study of blood T cell repertoires in COVID-19. Cohort 3 donors counted as recovered after two negative PCRs, clearance, or resolved symptoms. The authors' processing: Estimated nucleated cell counts came from reference gene primer amplification. Assay used: immunoSEQ multiplex PCR; TCRdb lists only in-frame clones, some missing. For V, J and clone size, that table is used; D and trimming come from the DNA. The table has 300,000 to 400,000 clones, over 75% seen once; the top ten hold less than 5.5%. The V end lost 2 bases, the J end lost 1 base, and 5 bases lay between the germline ends. CDR1 and CDR2 (germline): SGHTA, FQGNSA. The CDR3 has 13 residues.

Material: PBMCs or T cells enriched from blood (not recorded which). This TCR was sampled from a young man who had recovered from COVID-19. This sequence joins TRBV7-2 and TRBJ2-5; D unresolved. In DNA, the CDR3 is TGTGCCAGCAGCTTAACTGTCCAAGAGACCCAGTACTTC. The encoded protein is CASSLTVQETQYF. The full variable domain, with the rest looked up from reference TRBV7-2 and TRBJ2-5, is GAGVSQSPSNKVTEKGKDVELRCDPISGHTALYWYRQSLGQGLEFLIYFQGNSAPDKSGLPSDRFSAERTGGSVSTLTIQRTQQEDSAVYLCASSLTVQETQYFGPGTRLLVL.